These T cell receptor beta chains were read from a single sample in a study of post-analysis software for immune sequencing data. MiXCR, applied by TCRdb to the PCR reads, yields one record per CDR3 protein. Among roughly 180,000 distinct CDR3 sequences listed, 30% were seen once. Input material: blood. The receptors come from a girl under 18 with multiple sclerosis. Each CDR3 is given with its conserved first and last residue.

v_gene: TRBV6-6
j_gene: TRBJ1-4
CDR3aa: CASSYSGTGGGEKLFF

v_gene: TRBV3-1
j_gene: TRBJ2-4
CDR3aa: CASSQDLKNIQYF

v_gene: TRBV5-1
j_gene: TRBJ2-1
CDR3aa: CASSLAGQGFYNEQFF

v_gene: TRBV5-4
j_gene: TRBJ2-3
CDR3aa: CASSLSTFNTDTQYF

v_gene: TRBV5-1
j_gene: TRBJ1-2
CDR3aa: CASSGGQGSYGYTF

v_gene: TRBV10-1
j_gene: TRBJ2-3
CDR3aa: CASAGTSADTQYF

v_gene: TRBV12-3/TRBV12-4
j_gene: TRBJ2-3
CDR3aa: CASRSPLSADTQYF

v_gene: TRBV7-8
j_gene: TRBJ2-7
CDR3aa: CASSLRELSYEQYF

v_gene: TRBV5-1
j_gene: TRBJ2-5
CDR3aa: CASSPGWRDQGTQYF

v_gene: TRBV7-9
j_gene: TRBJ2-1
CDR3aa: CASSLNYQEQFF

v_gene: TRBV5-1
j_gene: TRBJ2-7
CDR3aa: CASSWETGIHEQYF

v_gene: TRBV20-1
j_gene: TRBJ1-4
CDR3aa: CSARESGSPGEKLFF

v_gene: TRBV12-3/TRBV12-4
j_gene: TRBJ1-1
CDR3aa: CASSPQENTEAFF

v_gene: TRBV4-2
j_gene: TRBJ1-2
CDR3aa: CASSQGGADASKDYTF

v_gene: TRBV24-1
j_gene: TRBJ1-2
CDR3aa: CATSEEFITVYIDYGYTF

v_gene: TRBV20-1
j_gene: TRBJ2-5
CDR3aa: CSARDVTSLKYF

v_gene: TRBV12-3/TRBV12-4
j_gene: TRBJ1-2
CDR3aa: CASSQQGAYGYTF

v_gene: TRBV29-1
j_gene: TRBJ1-4
CDR3aa: CSATTGAGEKLFF

v_gene: TRBV7-3
j_gene: TRBJ2-1
CDR3aa: CASSLVGSGNEQFF

v_gene: TRBV4-1
j_gene: TRBJ1-2
CDR3aa: CASSQDPGNAYGYTF

v_gene: TRBV29-1
j_gene: TRBJ1-2
CDR3aa: CSVGAGAPRYGYTF

v_gene: TRBV4-1
j_gene: TRBJ1-2
CDR3aa: CASSQVWQAEGYTF

v_gene: TRBV12-3/TRBV12-4
j_gene: TRBJ1-1
CDR3aa: CASSSEGARLMNTEAFF

v_gene: TRBV4-1
j_gene: .
CDR3aa: CASSQDVVVETQYF

v_gene: TRBV11-2
j_gene: TRBJ2-5
CDR3aa: CASSAHQRGETQYF

v_gene: TRBV7-2
j_gene: TRBJ2-5
CDR3aa: CASSPLVLGETQYF

v_gene: TRBV2
j_gene: TRBJ2-3
CDR3aa: CASSEALSGSTDTQYF

v_gene: TRBV24-1
j_gene: TRBJ1-1
CDR3aa: CATSDLQGTGGAFF

v_gene: TRBV27
j_gene: TRBJ1-1
CDR3aa: CASKGIQTEAFF

v_gene: TRBV5-1
j_gene: TRBJ2-7
CDR3aa: CAGSPDSSYEQYF

v_gene: TRBV5-1
j_gene: TRBJ2-7
CDR3aa: CASSFRDSTYEQYF

v_gene: TRBV7-2
j_gene: TRBJ2-7
CDR3aa: CASSPTSGNHEQYF

v_gene: TRBV4-1
j_gene: TRBJ2-3
CDR3aa: CASTRGLSSTDTQYF

v_gene: TRBV27
j_gene: TRBJ2-7
CDR3aa: CASSLMLAGYEQYF

v_gene: TRBV20-1
j_gene: TRBJ1-2
CDR3aa: CSAPNGYTF

v_gene: TRBV28
j_gene: TRBJ2-7
CDR3aa: CASSYLQGGTYEQYF

v_gene: TRBV4-1
j_gene: TRBJ2-1
CDR3aa: CASSQEGLARYNEQFF

v_gene: TRBV5-1
j_gene: TRBJ1-3
CDR3aa: CASSLGGNRASGNTIYF

v_gene: TRBV12-3/TRBV12-4
j_gene: TRBJ2-1
CDR3aa: CASSLGVSGEQFF

v_gene: TRBV29-1
j_gene: TRBJ2-1
CDR3aa: CSVEKPGTGKYNEQFF

v_gene: TRBV29-1
j_gene: TRBJ1-2
CDR3aa: CSVEDAGTYGYTF

v_gene: TRBV2
j_gene: TRBJ2-1
CDR3aa: CASSQPLAEQFF

v_gene: TRBV7-8
j_gene: TRBJ1-1
CDR3aa: CASSPELGPEAFF